This is a list of T cell receptor beta chains from one sample in a study of early T cells in non-severe SARS-CoV-2 infection. TCRdb re-derived calls from the 5' RACE reads in MiXCR, one entry per CDR3 protein. The table has tens of thousands of distinct CDR3 sequences, 8% to 13% seen once. Sequencing was performed on whole blood. The receptors were gathered from an adult who was a healthcare worker with PCR-confirmed SARS-CoV-2 infection or an uninfected control (not recorded which). CDR3s include the opening cysteine and the closing phenylalanine or tryptophan. The order of the fields is D gene, V gene, clone size, J gene, CDR3 DNA, CDR3 protein. A D gene is named only where the DNA matches it firmly. The size field is filled for only some rows; it gives once, few, many or a size class.

>-|TRBV11-2|-|TRBJ2-4
TGTGCCAGCAGCTCCGGAAACATTCAGTACTTC
CASSSGNIQYF
>-|TRBV12-3/TRBV12-4|-|TRBJ1-1
TGTGCCAGCACATTTCGCACTGAAGCTTTCTTT
CASTFRTEAFF
>-|TRBV20-1|-|TRBJ2-3
TGCAGTGCTCAAGACGGGGATACGCAGTATTTT
CSAQDGDTQYF
>TRBD1|TRBV5-4|-|TRBJ2-3
TGTGCCAGCAGACCTACAGGGGGCGCAGATACGCAGTATTTT
CASRPTGGADTQYF
>-|TRBV13|many|TRBJ2-6
TGTGCCAGCAGCTTCAGATTGGGGGCCAACGTCCTGACTTTC
CASSFRLGANVLTF
>-|TRBV18|many|TRBJ2-3
TGTGCCAGCTCACCAGGCCCCACAGATACGCAGTATTTT
CASSPGPTDTQYF
>-|TRBV20-1|-|TRBJ2-3
TGCAGTGCTAGAGATTCTTCGACCGATACGCAGTATTTT
CSARDSSTDTQYF
>TRBD1|TRBV5-1|-|TRBJ2-1
TGCGCCAGCAGCTTGGGGCACAGGGGTATAATTGAGCAGTTCTTC
CASSLGHRGIIEQFF
>TRBD2|TRBV7-2|few|TRBJ2-2
TGTGCCAGCAGCTTAGGTCGCGGGAGGGTACCCGGGGAGCTGTTTTTT
CASSLGRGRVPGELFF
>-|TRBV5-4|-|TRBJ2-2
TGTGCCAGCAGCTCGAACCACAGGGGAGGCACCGGGGAGCTGTTTTTT
CASSSNHRGGTGELFF
>-|TRBV6-1|-|TRBJ2-2
TGTGCCAGCAGTGGCAGGGGATCGGCCGGGGAGCTGTTTTTT
CASSGRGSAGELFF
>-|TRBV2|-|TRBJ1-2
TGTGCCAGCAGTGAACTTTTGTCCGGAGTCTATGGCTACACCTTC
CASSELLSGVYGYTF
>-|TRBV20-1|many|TRBJ2-7
TGCAGTGCTAGAGGGACGGACGGCTACGAGCAGTACTTC
CSARGTDGYEQYF
>-|TRBV20-1|-|TRBJ1-3
TGCAGTGCCCCAGGGTCTGGAAACACCATATATTTT
CSAPGSGNTIYF
>-|TRBV20-1|-|TRBJ2-7
TGCAGTGCTAGTACAGGGACCTACGAGCAGTACTTC
CSASTGTYEQYF
>-|TRBV30|many|TRBJ2-7
TGTGCCTGGAGACGATTATCCTACGAGCAGTACTTC
CAWRRLSYEQYF
>-|TRBV6-5|many|TRBJ2-3
TGTGCCAGCAGTAATGCAGGGGCTAGGACAGATACGCAGTATTTT
CASSNAGARTDTQYF
>TRBD1|TRBV12-3/TRBV12-4|-|TRBJ2-3
TGTGCCAGCAGTTGGGACAGGGGATACCCCACAGATACGCAGTATTTT
CASSWDRGYPTDTQYF
>-|TRBV7-2|many|TRBJ2-5
TGTGCCAGCAGCCCTGCGGGCAGCCAAGAGACCCAGTACTTC
CASSPAGSQETQYF
>-|TRBV7-2|many|TRBJ2-4
TGTGCCAGCAGCCCCGGCCGGTACGCAGGGATCACGAGGCGGGTCATTCAGTACTTC
CASSPGRYAGITRRVIQYF
>-|TRBV11-2|few|TRBJ2-2
TGTGCCAGCAGCTTAGAGTTCGGGGAGCTGTTTTTT
CASSLEFGELFF
>-|TRBV20-1|few|TRBJ1-1
TGCAGTGCTAGTCCGCGCCCGCTGAACACTGAAGCTTTCTTT
CSASPRPLNTEAFF
>TRBD2|TRBV11-2|many|TRBJ2-7
TGTGCCAGCAGCTTAGGTAGGACTAGCGGGAGGGCCGACGAGCAGTACTTC
CASSLGRTSGRADEQYF
>-|TRBV7-2|-|TRBJ2-7
TGTGCCAGCAACTTAGACGCCTTTACGTACGAGCAGTACTTC
CASNLDAFTYEQYF
>-|TRBV24-1|few|TRBJ2-1
TGTGCCACCAGTGATGCTACGGCGCCCTCCTACAATGAGCAGTTCTTC
CATSDATAPSYNEQFF
>-|TRBV5-1|few|TRBJ2-3
TGCGCCAGCAGCTCGATGACAGCCAAGAGCACAGATACGCAGTATTTT
CASSSMTAKSTDTQYF
>-|TRBV15|-|TRBJ2-7
TGTGCCACCAGCAGTGCAAGCGACGAGCAGTACTTC
CATSSASDEQYF
>-|TRBV29-1|-|TRBJ2-1
TGCAGCGCTGGGGACACCGGCTACAATGAGCAGTTCTTC
CSAGDTGYNEQFF
>-|TRBV6-2/TRBV6-3|-|TRBJ2-3
TGTGCCAGCAGCCACTGGGACGCAGATACGCAGTATTTT
CASSHWDADTQYF
>-|TRBV6-1|many|TRBJ2-2
TGTGCCAGCAGCGCGACAGTCACCGGGGAGCTGTTTTTT
CASSATVTGELFF
>-|TRBV7-7|few|TRBJ2-7
TGTGCCAGCAGCTTACCAACGTGCGGGGCCTTATCATCCTACGAGCAGTACTTC
CASSLPTCGALSSYEQYF
>TRBD2|TRBV20-1|-|TRBJ2-3
TGCAGTGCCACAGCGGGAGGGCCGGGAGATACGCAGTATTTT
CSATAGGPGDTQYF
>-|TRBV12-2|few|TRBJ1-2
TGTGCAAGTCGCTTAGGGAACTATGGCTACACCTTC
CASRLGNYGYTF
>TRBD1|TRBV6-2/TRBV6-3|-|TRBJ1-6
TGTGCCAGCAGTTCTACCGGGACAGGGTTGACACCCCTCCACTTT
CASSSTGTGLTPLHF
>-|TRBV20-1|many|TRBJ2-1
TGCAGTGCTAGAGCGTTAAGCTCCTACAATGAGCAGTTCTTC
CSARALSSYNEQFF
>TRBD2|TRBV20-1|-|TRBJ2-5
TGCAGTGCTCTTAGCGGGAAAAACCAAGAGACCCAGTACTTC
CSALSGKNQETQYF
>-|TRBV2|-|TRBJ1-1
TGTGCCAGCTGTGTGGGACAATCGCTGAACACTGAAGCTTTCTTT
CASCVGQSLNTEAFF
>-|TRBV3-1|-|TRBJ2-7
TGTGCCAGCAGCCTAACAAAAAGGGGCGAGCAGTACTTC
CASSLTKRGEQYF
>-|TRBV21-1|many|TRBJ1-6
TGTGCCAGCTGGGAGGAAGCGGGGTTTTATAATTCACCCCTCCACTTT
CASWEEAGFYNSPLHF
>-|TRBV9|-|TRBJ2-2
TGTGCCAGCAGCGTAGAACAGATCGCCGGGGAGCTGTTTTTT
CASSVEQIAGELFF
>TRBD1|TRBV5-1|few|TRBJ1-1
TGCGCCAGCAGCTTGGGGGCCGGGACAGACGCCGAAGCTTTCTTT
CASSLGAGTDAEAFF